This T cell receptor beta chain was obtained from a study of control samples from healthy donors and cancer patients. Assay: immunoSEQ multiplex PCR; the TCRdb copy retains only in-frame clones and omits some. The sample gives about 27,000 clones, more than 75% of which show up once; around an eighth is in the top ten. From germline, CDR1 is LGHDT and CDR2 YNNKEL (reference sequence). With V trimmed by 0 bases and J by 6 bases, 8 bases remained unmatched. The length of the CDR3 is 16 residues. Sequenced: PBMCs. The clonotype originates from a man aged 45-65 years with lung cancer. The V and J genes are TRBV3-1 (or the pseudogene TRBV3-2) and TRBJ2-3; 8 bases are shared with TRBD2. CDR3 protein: CASSQEGRGGQDTQYF. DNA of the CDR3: TGTGCCAGCAGCCAAGAGGGACGGGGGGGCCAGGATACGCAGTATTTT.